The 19 T cell receptor beta chains below come from one sample, sequenced in a study of T cells after yellow fever vaccination. MiXCR, run by TCRdb on the 5' RACE reads, gives a single entry per CDR3 protein. Counted here are around 230,000 distinct CDR3 sequences, more than 6.5% occurring once; the ten biggest clones make up approximately 0.99%. The specimen comprised CD4+ T cells sorted from PBMCs, sampled on the day of the yellow fever booster vaccination. The receptor source for this set is a man aged 25-40 years who received the YFV17D yellow fever vaccine.

This clonotype was observed a handful of times. This rearrangement joins TRBV5-1 to TRBJ2-1; 13 bases agree with TRBD2. Trimming took 3 bases from V and 5 from J; bases not matched to a gene: 11. Germline loops: CDR1 SGHRS, CDR2 YFSETQ. The CDR3 totals 18 residues. The DNA of the CDR3 is TGCGCCAGCAGCTCGACTAGCGGGAGGATTCTTAACGACAATGAGCAGTTCTTC. Protein sequence: CASSSTSGRILNDNEQFF.

This rearrangement joins TRBV20-1 to TRBJ2-5; no clear D gene. Trimming took off 5 bases at V and 5 bases at J, with 12 bases between the two ends. The CDR3 is 12 residues long. Germline CDR1 reads DFQATT; CDR2 reads SNEGSKA (reference sequence). The CDR3 DNA is TGCAGTGCTCTTGGAGCGCGCGAGACCCAGTACTTC. This gives the protein CSALGARETQYF.

This clonotype was detected ten times or more. This chain links TRBV5-1 with TRBJ2-7; maybe TRBD2 (5 bases). Trimming took off 0 bases at V and 0 bases at J, with 13 bases between the two ends. The CDR3 loop spans 16 amino acids. CDR1 and CDR2 from the germline V gene are SGHRS and YFSETQ. The CDR3 DNA follows: TGCGCCAGCAGCTTGGCCCTGAGGGCCTCCTCCTACGAGCAGTACTTC. Residues: CASSLALRASSYEQYF.

This clonotype was found many times. CDR3 nucleotides: TGTGCCAGCAGCCTCGGACTAGCGGGAGCCCAAGGGGAGCTGTTTTTT. This gives the protein CASSLGLAGAQGELFF. This chain connects TRBV7-2 to TRBJ2-2, with 13 bases aligning to TRBD2. Trimming removed 5 bases from V and 8 bases from J; junction bases left unmatched: 8. The germline CDR1 and CDR2 sequences are SGHTA and FQGNSA. The CDR3 totals 16 residues. Full variable domain (rest looked up from reference TRBV7-2 and TRBJ2-2): GAGVSQSPSNKVTEKGKDVELRCDPISGHTALYWYRQSLGQGLEFLIYFQGNSAPDKSGLPSDRFSAERTGGSVSTLTIQRTQQEDSAVYLCASSLGLAGAQGELFFGEGSRLTVL.

The table lists this clonotype with many counts. V gene TRBV5-1 combines with J gene TRBJ2-3, with 11 bases that match TRBD2. In germline, CDR1 is SGHRS, CDR2 YFSETQ. V trimming: 0 bases; J trimming: 2 bases; junction bases outside the gene matches: 14. The CDR3 totals 20 residues. In DNA, the CDR3 is TGCGCCAGCAGCTTGGCACTAGCGGGAGCGCAAGGTAGCCCCACAGATACGCAGTATTTT. Its translation is CASSLALAGAQGSPTDTQYF. The full variable domain, completed using reference TRBV5-1 and TRBJ2-3, is KAGVTQTPRYLIKTRGQQVTLSCSPISGHRSVSWYQQTPGQGLQFLFEYFSETQRNKGNFPGRFSGRQFSNSRSEMNVSTLELGDSALYLCASSLALAGAQGSPTDTQYFGPGTRLTVL.

Many counts were recorded for this clonotype. The chain has TRBV9 and TRBJ2-2; 8 bases agree with TRBD1. Trimming removed 0 bases from V and 8 bases from J; junction bases left unmatched: 3. The CDR3 runs 14 residues. Germline V lookup: CDR1 SGDLS, CDR2 YYNGEE. The CDR3 loop is CASSVVQGAGELFF. Here the CDR3 DNA reads TGTGCCAGCAGCGTAGTCCAGGGGGCAGGGGAGCTGTTTTTT.

This clonotype was observed many times. This sequence joins TRBV5-8 and TRBJ1-5; 7 bases align to TRBD1. This CDR3 spans 14 amino acids. V dropped 4 bases and J dropped 4; count of bases not matched to a gene: 5. Germline-derived CDR1 and CDR2 are SGHTS and YDEGEE. The CDR3 here is CASSKDRENQPQHF. The CDR3 DNA is TGTGCCAGCAGCAAAGACAGGGAGAATCAGCCCCAGCATTTT.

The rearrangement links TRBV10-2 to TRBJ2-3, with 14 bases fitting TRBD2. J lost 5 bases, V lost 4 bases, and 2 bases had no gene match. This CDR3 region has 15 residues. Germline CDR1 and CDR2: WSHSY and SAAADI. The CDR3 sequence is CASSVTSGRGDTQYF. The CDR3, as DNA: TGCGCCAGCAGTGTGACTAGCGGGAGGGGAGATACGCAGTATTTT.

This clonotype was found a few times. The V call is TRBV20-1, the J call TRBJ2-1, with a weak D call TRBD2 (6 bases). Per the germline V gene, CDR1 is DFQATT and CDR2 is SNEGSKA (reference sequence). Trimming left V 3 bases short and J 15 bases short, with 21 bases between. The CDR3 has 13 residues. CDR3 region: CSARRRDLTPPFF. The CDR3 DNA follows: TGCAGTGCTAGGCGACGGGACTTGACCCCGCCGTTCTTC.

This clonotype was counted ten times or more. The V call is TRBV5-1, the J call TRBJ2-1; 8 bases map to TRBD2. Per germline, CDR1 SGHRS and CDR2 YFSETQ. The CDR3 runs to 14 residues. The V gene end was trimmed by 8 bases and the J gene end by 0 bases; junction bases not matched to a gene: 4. For the CDR3, the DNA is TGCGCCAGTACCGGGGGGGCCTCCTACAATGAGCAGTTCTTC. Protein sequence: CASTGGASYNEQFF.

The gene calls are TRBV24-1 and TRBJ2-7; TRBD2 agrees at 13 bases. CDR1 and CDR2 from the germline V gene are KGHDR and SFDVKD. The CDR3 sequence is 16 residues long. V was clipped by 4 bases and J by 0 bases; unmatched bases: 2. The CDR3 DNA reads as TGTGCCACCAGTGACGGACTAGCGGGGGACTCCTACGAGCAGTACTTC. Protein: CATSDGLAGDSYEQYF.

The table lists this clonotype with many counts. The chain has TRBV3-1 and TRBJ2-1; D could derive from TRBD1 or TRBD2 (7 bases each). From germline, CDR1 is LGHDT and CDR2 YNNKEL (reference sequence). CDR3 length: 16 residues. The V gene lost 1 base and the J gene lost 7 bases, with 17 bases spanning the gap. The DNA for the CDR3 is TGTGCCAGCAGCCAAGGACTCCAGGGGGGGGTAAATGAGCAGTTCTTC. Translation gives CASSQGLQGGVNEQFF.

This chain links TRBV7-3 with TRBJ2-2; D is uncertain. Trimming shortened V by 0 bases and J by 6 bases, and 14 bases separated the two germline ends. The CDR3 covers 16 residues. Germline V CDR1 and CDR2: SGHTA, FQGTGA. DNA of the CDR3: TGTGCCAGCAGCTTAACGGGCGACAAAAGGTCCGGGGAGCTGTTTTTT. It is translated as CASSLTGDKRSGELFF.

The table lists this clonotype with a few counts. CDR3 sequence: CASSKDSFEAFF. CDR3 coding DNA: TGTGCCAGCAGCAAAGACAGTTTTGAAGCTTTCTTT. The chain recombines TRBV7-9 with TRBJ1-1; D is perhaps TRBD1 (5 bases). The CDR3 sequence is 12 residues long. From germline, CDR1 is SEHNR and CDR2 FQNEAQ (reference sequence). Trimming stripped 5 bases from V and 7 bases from J, with 11 bases between.

Ten or more counts support this clonotype. The chain carries TRBV5-5 and TRBJ1-5, with 7 positions matching TRBD1. The trim removed 4 bases at V and 9 bases at J, leaving 10 bases unmatched. The length of the CDR3 is 14 residues. Germline CDR1 and CDR2: SGHKS and YYEKEE (reference sequence). The CDR3 here is CASSPGQETRPQHF. The CDR3 bases are TGTGCCAGCAGCCCTGGACAGGAAACACGGCCCCAGCATTTT.

The count of this clonotype is one. The chain recombines TRBV20-1 with TRBJ2-1, with 7 bases lining up with TRBD1. This CDR3 has 13 residues. Per the germline V gene, CDR1 is DFQATT and CDR2 is SNEGSKA (reference sequence). V lost 8 bases and J lost 7; bases outside the gene matches: 11. In nucleotides, the CDR3 is TGCAGTTATACAGGGGATAGAAAAAATGAGCAGTTCTTC. Translating it yields CSYTGDRKNEQFF.

A few counts support this clonotype. V gene TRBV5-6 combines with J gene TRBJ1-5; weak D call: TRBD1 (6 bases). This CDR3 is 17 amino acids long. Trimming stripped 2 bases from V and 0 bases from J, with 15 bases between. The germline gives CDR1 SGHDT, CDR2 YYEEEE. CDR3 DNA sequence: TGTGCCAGCAGCTTATTTGGGGGCGCGTATAGCAATCAGCCCCAGCATTTT. Its translation: CASSLFGGAYSNQPQHF.

In this sample, this clonotype turned up many times. This chain connects TRBV6-5 to TRBJ1-2; no clear D gene. Germline CDR1 reads MNHEY; CDR2 reads SVGAGI. Trimming removed 3 bases from V and 7 bases from J, with 15 bases in between. The CDR3 consists of 14 residues. This CDR3 reads CASSYEVAVVGYTF. The CDR3 nucleotides are TGTGCCAGCAGTTATGAAGTCGCTGTGGTTGGCTACACCTTC.

This clonotype was seen ten or more times. This chain connects TRBV7-9 to TRBJ1-1; D might be TRBD1 (5 bases). V lost 4 bases to trimming and J lost 2 bases, with 5 bases between them. CDR1 is SEHNR and CDR2 is FQNEAQ in the germline V gene (reference sequence). The CDR3 sequence is 12 residues long. The CDR3 reads CASSWDNTEAFF. For the CDR3, the DNA is TGTGCCAGCAGCTGGGACAACACTGAAGCTTTCTTT.